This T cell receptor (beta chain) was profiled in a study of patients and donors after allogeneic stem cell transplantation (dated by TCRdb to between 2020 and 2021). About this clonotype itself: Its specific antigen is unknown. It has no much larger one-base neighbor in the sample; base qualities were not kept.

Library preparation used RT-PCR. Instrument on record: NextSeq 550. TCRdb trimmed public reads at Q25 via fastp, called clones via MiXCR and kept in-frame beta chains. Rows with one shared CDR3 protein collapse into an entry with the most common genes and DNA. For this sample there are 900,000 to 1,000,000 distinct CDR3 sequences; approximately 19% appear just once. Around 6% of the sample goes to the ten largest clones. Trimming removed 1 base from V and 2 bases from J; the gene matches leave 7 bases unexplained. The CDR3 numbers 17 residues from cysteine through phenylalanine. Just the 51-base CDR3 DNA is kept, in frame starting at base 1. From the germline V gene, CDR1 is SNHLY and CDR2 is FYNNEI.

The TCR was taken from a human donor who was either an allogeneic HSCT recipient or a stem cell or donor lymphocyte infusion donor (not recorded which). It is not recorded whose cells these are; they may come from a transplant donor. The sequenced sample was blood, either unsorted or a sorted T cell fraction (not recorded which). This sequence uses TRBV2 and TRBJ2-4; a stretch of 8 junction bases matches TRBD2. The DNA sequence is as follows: TGTGCCAGCAGTGAAGAGGGTAGCGGGACCTCCAAAAACATTCAGTACTTC. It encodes CASSEEGSGTSKNIQYF.